These 21 T cell receptor beta chains originate from one sample sequenced in a study of shared clonotypes between healthy human individuals (dated by TCRdb to about 2020). Library creation used the immunoSEQ multiplex PCR assay. Imported from immuneACCESS, the table was reduced by TCRdb to in-frame sequences with V and J called. These copies leave out some clones; in studies compared against another copy, an unresolved V gene accounts for under half, and the cause of the remainder is not known. This sample gives over 850,000 clones in total; more than 75% of them show up just once. Around 0.6% of the sample is held by the ten biggest clonotypes. Sample: memory CD4+ T cells from PBMCs. The cell subset or site label, as the study defines it: CD45RA-negative fraction. These receptors all come from a man between 18 and 35 years old in good health. Some clones in this sample may be carry-over from other donors' samples.

This clone was seen more than once but under ten times. The V and J genes are TRBV4-2 and TRBJ2-1, with a weak D call TRBD2 (6 bases). Trimming pared 2 bases from V and 9 bases from J, leaving 20 bases between. CDR1 LGHNA and CDR2 YNFKEQ come from the germline V gene. CDR3 length equals 16 residues. The CDR3 sequence: CASSQSSASALLEQFF. In nucleotides, the CDR3 is TGTGCCAGCAGCCAATCCTCGGCTAGCGCCCTACTTGAGCAGTTCTTC.

This rearrangement joins TRBV5-1 to TRBJ2-3, with 7 nucleotides matching TRBD1. After removal of 4 bases from V and 0 bases from J, the junction contained 8 bases not matched to a gene. Germline V gives CDR1 SGHRS, CDR2 YFSETQ. This CDR3 has 16 amino acids. CDR3 in DNA: TGCGCCAGCAGCCCTGGGACAGACCAAAGCACAGATACGCAGTATTTT. It translates to CASSPGTDQSTDTQYF.

The V and J genes are TRBV4-3 and TRBJ1-2, with D tentatively TRBD1 (5 bases). V was shortened by 0 bases and J by 4 bases, with 15 bases between the two germline ends. CDR1 LGHNA and CDR2 YSLEER come from the germline V gene. CDR3 length equals 16 residues. The CDR3 DNA follows: TGCGCCAGCAGCCAAGATTATCGGGGGTCGAGCTATGGCTACACCTTC. This sequence encodes CASSQDYRGSSYGYTF.

The V call is TRBV7-8, the J call TRBJ2-1; 9 nucleotides line up with TRBD2. The CDR3 covers 16 residues. V was clipped by 4 bases and J by 2 bases; unmatched bases: 6. Germline CDR1 and CDR2: SGHVS and FQNEAQ. The CDR3 DNA sequence: TGTGCCAGCAGCTACCCCGGACTAGCGACCTACAATGAGCAGTTCTTC. Its translation is CASSYPGLATYNEQFF.

The chain joins TRBV29-1 to TRBJ2-7; a weak D match, TRBD1 (6 bases). V dropped 4 bases and J dropped 2 bases, with 9 bases sitting between them. Germline CDR1 SQVTM, CDR2 ANQGSEA. The CDR3 is 12 amino acids. The CDR3 reads CSVGRGPYEQYF. Written as DNA, the CDR3 is TGCAGCGTTGGCAGGGGCCCCTACGAGCAGTACTTC.

This chain uses TRBV28 with TRBJ2-7; TRBD2 agrees at 11 bases. V trimming: 3 bases; J trimming: 4 bases; junction bases outside the gene matches: 5. The CDR3 has 15 amino acids. The germline V gene encodes CDR1 MDHEN and CDR2 SYDVKM. The CDR3 bases are TGTGCCAGCAGTTTTCCGACTAGCGGGATATACGAGCAGTACTTC. Translated, it gives CASSFPTSGIYEQYF.

The chain is built from TRBV20-1 and TRBJ1-3; D call uncertain. Germline CDR1 and CDR2: DFQATT and SNEGSKA (reference sequence). V was shortened by 3 bases and J by 4 bases, with 4 bases between the two germline ends. The CDR3 contains 11 residues. The chain's CDR3 is CSASYGNTIYF. The CDR3 nucleotides read TGCAGTGCTAGTTACGGAAACACCATATATTTT.

The chain is built from TRBV11-2 and TRBJ2-5, with TRBD1 matching 8 bases. J was trimmed by 5 bases and V by 1 base; bases with no gene match: 3. The germline CDR1 and CDR2 sequences are SGHAT and FQNNGV. This CDR3 has 14 amino acids. The CDR3 loop reads CASSLGTGTETQYF. The CDR3 bases are TGTGCCAGCAGCTTAGGGACAGGGACGGAGACCCAGTACTTC. The whole variable domain, remainder taken from reference TRBV11-2 and TRBJ2-5, is EAGVAQSPRYKIIEKRQSVAFWCNPISGHATLYWYQQILGQGPKLLIQFQNNGVVDDSQLPKDRFSAERLKGVDSTLKIQPAKLEDSAVYLCASSLGTGTETQYFGPGTRLLVL.

The rearrangement uses TRBV5-1 and TRBJ1-4; D ambiguous. The CDR3 is made up of 14 amino acids. V was clipped by 4 bases and J by 5 bases, with 12 bases between them. Germline values: CDR1 SGHRS, CDR2 YFSETQ. CDR3 sequence: CASSTQAGNEKLFF. The CDR3 DNA reads TGCGCCAGCAGCACTCAGGCGGGGAATGAAAAACTGTTTTTT.

This chain uses TRBV14 with TRBJ2-1; D perhaps matches TRBD2 (5 bases). Germline values: CDR1 SGHDN, CDR2 FVKESK. V shed 2 bases and J shed 0 bases, with 8 bases lying between them. CDR3 length: 15 residues. CDR3 loop: CASSQPGSSYNEQFF. Here the CDR3 DNA reads TGTGCCAGCAGCCAACCTGGGAGCTCCTACAATGAGCAGTTCTTC.

The chain joins TRBV5-1 to TRBJ2-4, with D tentatively TRBD2 (5 bases). Looked up from germline, CDR1 is SGHRS and CDR2 is YFSETQ. With 0 bases removed from V and 5 bases from J, the gap between germline ends came to 9 bases. CDR3 length: 14 amino acids. CDR3 nucleotide sequence: TGCGCCAGCAGCTTGGGAGGGAGAGAAAACATTCAGTACTTC. Residues: CASSLGGRENIQYF.

This clone was seen many times. This CDR3 is CASSQEVNQPQHF. CDR3 DNA sequence: TGCGCCAGCAGCCAAGAGGTCAATCAGCCCCAGCATTTT. V gene TRBV4-1 combines with J gene TRBJ1-5; D call uncertain. The germline V gene has CDR1 MGHRA and CDR2 YSYEKL. The CDR3 is made up of 13 amino acids. The ends were cut back, 0 bases at V and 3 bases at J, with 3 bases in the middle.

This clone came up a few times. This sequence joins TRBV9 and TRBJ2-7; D uncertain. CDR3 length: 15 residues. Trimming shortened V by 1 base and J by 0 bases, and 11 bases separated the two germline ends. CDR1 SGDLS and CDR2 YYNGEE come from the germline V gene. DNA of the CDR3: TGTGCCAGCAGCGTAACGTCCCTCAGCTCCTACGAGCAGTACTTC. Its protein is CASSVTSLSSYEQYF.

The V and J genes are TRBV7-9 and TRBJ1-2; 8 bases match TRBD1. V trimming: 0 bases; J trimming: 8 bases; junction bases outside the gene matches: 2. This CDR3 is built from 13 residues. In germline, CDR1 is SEHNR, CDR2 FQNEAQ (reference sequence). CDR3 sequence: CASSLADRAGYTF. DNA for the CDR3: TGTGCCAGCAGCTTAGCGGACAGGGCGGGCTACACCTTC.

The chain joins TRBV6-1 to TRBJ2-7, with TRBD2 matching 7 bases. Trimming cost V 5 bases and J 1 base; bases outside gene matches: 8. The CDR3 has 15 amino acids. Germline-derived CDR1 and CDR2 are MNHNS and SASEGT. CDR3 residues: CASSPLGLESYEQYF. As DNA, the CDR3 is TGTGCCAGCAGTCCCCTCGGACTAGAATCCTACGAGCAGTACTTC.

The genes are TRBV7-9 and TRBJ1-4; 7 bases match TRBD1. Germline V CDR1 and CDR2: SEHNR, FQNEAQ (reference sequence). The CDR3 sequence is 14 residues long. Losses at the gene ends were 5 bases for V and 7 bases for J; bases not matched to a gene: 7. CDR3: CASSATGRSEKLFF. The CDR3 DNA sequence: TGTGCCAGCAGCGCGACAGGGAGAAGTGAAAAACTGTTTTTT.

The CDR3 protein is CASSPSGLAGVSGELFF. The CDR3, as DNA: TGCGCCAGCAGCCCATCGGGACTAGCGGGAGTCTCCGGGGAGCTGTTTTTT. The chain is built from TRBV5-1 and TRBJ2-2; TRBD2 matches 14 bases. The CDR3 length is 17 residues. Germline V gene sequence: CDR1 SGHRS, CDR2 YFSETQ. The junction had 8 bases not matched to a gene; V was cut back by 4 bases and J by 6 bases.

This sequence joins TRBV5-1 and TRBJ1-5, with no clear D. The CDR3 is made up of 13 amino acids. Germline CDR1 SGHRS, CDR2 YFSETQ. Trimming removed 4 bases at V and 3 bases at J, with 8 bases between. The CDR3 loop reads CASSRSPNQPQHF. The DNA for the CDR3 is TGCGCCAGCAGCAGGAGCCCCAATCAGCCCCAGCATTTT.

The chain links TRBV6-6 to TRBJ2-7; 10 bases are shared with TRBD2. The junction had 6 bases not matched to a gene; V was cut back by 6 bases and J by 4 bases. The CDR3 runs to 14 residues. Germline V gene data show CDR1 as MNHNY and CDR2 as SVGAGI (reference sequence). CDR3 in amino acids: CASRGASGSYEQYF. CDR3 sequence (DNA): TGTGCCAGCAGGGGGGCTAGCGGGAGTTACGAGCAGTACTTC.

Concerning this clone itself: A clone one base away is much larger, so this may be a read error. The chain links TRBV6-1 to TRBJ2-2, with D possibly called TRBD1 or TRBD2 (6 bases each). The CDR3 sequence is 15 residues long. Germline V gene sequence: CDR1 MNHNS, CDR2 SASEGT. For the CDR3, the DNA is TGTGCCAACAGGGCAAGGGGGGCCGGGACCGGGGAGCCGTTTTTT. This translates into CANRARGAGTGEPFF.

The chain carries TRBV4-3 and TRBJ2-3; D could derive from TRBD1 or TRBD2 (5 bases each). Germline V gives CDR1 LGHNA, CDR2 YSLEER. This CDR3 spans 15 amino acids. Trimming removed 2 bases from V and 1 base from J, with 10 bases in between. CDR3 residues: CASSQTQGRTDTQYF. The CDR3 DNA sequence: TGCGCCAGCAGCCAAACCCAGGGACGCACAGATACGCAGTATTTT.